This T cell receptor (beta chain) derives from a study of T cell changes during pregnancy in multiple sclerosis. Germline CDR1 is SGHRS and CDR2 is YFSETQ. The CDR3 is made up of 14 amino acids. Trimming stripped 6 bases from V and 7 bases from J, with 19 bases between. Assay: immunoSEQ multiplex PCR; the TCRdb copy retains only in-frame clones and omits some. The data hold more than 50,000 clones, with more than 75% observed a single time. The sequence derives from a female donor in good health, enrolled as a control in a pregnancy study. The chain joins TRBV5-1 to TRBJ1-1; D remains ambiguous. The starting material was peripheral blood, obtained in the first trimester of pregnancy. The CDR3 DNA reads TGCGCCAGCAAAAAAATGGTGGAGGTCGGTGAAGCTTTCTTT. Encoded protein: CASKKMVEVGEAFF.